These 17 T cell receptor beta chains were sequenced from one sample in a study of blood T cell repertoires in COVID-19. Generated by immunoSEQ multiplex PCR, the TCRdb table keeps only in-frame clones and is missing some. The data contain fewer than 55,000 clones, around 90% of them singletons. Sequencing was performed on peripheral blood. These receptors all stem from a man aged 50-60 years with active COVID-19.

J is TRBJ2-5 and V is TRBV5-8; D not resolved. The germline CDR1 and CDR2 sequences are SGHTS and YDEGEE. The CDR3 sequence is 12 residues long. V dropped 1 base and J dropped 7 bases, with 8 bases sitting between them. The CDR3, as DNA: TGTGCCAGCAGCTTGCCCCTAGGGACCCAGTACTTC. It encodes CASSLPLGTQYF.

This rearrangement joins TRBV6-5 to TRBJ1-2; TRBD1 aligns across 7 bases. V trimming: 2 bases; J trimming: 2 bases; junction bases outside the gene matches: 5. The CDR3 loop spans 15 amino acids. Germline CDR1 is MNHEY and CDR2 is SVGAGI. The CDR3 loop reads CASSYNRQGNYGYTF. CDR3 DNA sequence: TGTGCCAGCAGTTACAACCGACAGGGAAACTATGGCTACACCTTC.

The V call is TRBV27, the J call TRBJ2-5; D not resolved. Germline V gives CDR1 MNHEY, CDR2 SMNVEV (reference sequence). V lost 3 bases and J lost 4, with 12 bases in between. The length of the CDR3 is 14 residues. CDR3 DNA sequence: TGTGCCAGCAGTTTTAGGCGGATAGGAGAGACCCAGTACTTC. Translated: CASSFRRIGETQYF.

This chain joins TRBV5-1 and TRBJ2-5; 9 bases align to TRBD1. This CDR3 spans 15 amino acids. Germline V CDR1 and CDR2: SGHRS, YFSETQ. Trimming cost V 0 bases and J 1 base; bases outside gene matches: 1. The CDR3 DNA is TGCGCCAGCAGCTTGGGGGACAGGGCCCAAGAGACCCAGTACTTC. It translates to CASSLGDRAQETQYF.

The chain employs TRBV3-1 (or the pseudogene TRBV3-2) and TRBJ2-5, with 8 bases matching TRBD1. The CDR3 has 16 residues. In germline, CDR1 is LGHDT, CDR2 YNNKEL (reference sequence). The trim removed 1 base at V and 5 bases at J, leaving 9 bases unmatched. The CDR3 sequence is CASSQVPQGAGETQYF. The CDR3 coding sequence is TGTGCCAGCAGCCAAGTCCCCCAGGGGGCAGGGGAGACCCAGTACTTC.

V usage is TRBV6-4 and J usage is TRBJ1-1; 9 bases line up with TRBD1. This CDR3 region has 15 residues. Germline trimming cut 2 bases from V and 8 bases from J; bases unmatched to any gene: 9. CDR1 is MRHNA and CDR2 is SNTAGT in the germline V gene. The CDR3 loop is CASSDPQTGGVEAFF. The CDR3 DNA is TGTGCCAGCAGTGACCCTCAGACAGGGGGGGTAGAAGCTTTCTTT.

This clone was detected only a few times. The J gene is TRBJ1-2, the V gene TRBV5-1; a possible D gene is TRBD1 (5 bases). The V gene's germline CDR1 is SGHRS and CDR2 YFSETQ. V was pared by 0 bases and J by 5 bases, with 14 bases between. This CDR3 comprises 15 residues. CDR3 nucleotide sequence: TGCGCCAGCAGCTTGGGGGGCGAAAGGGGATATGGCTACACCTTC. Its translation: CASSLGGERGYGYTF.

In DNA form, the CDR3 reads TGTGCCAGCAGCTTCGTTCGGGGCACTGAAGCTTTCTTT. Protein product: CASSFVRGTEAFF. This chain uses TRBV11-2 with TRBJ1-1; D remains ambiguous. The CDR3 length is 13 residues. Trimming stripped 3 bases from V and 4 bases from J, with 9 bases between. Germline values: CDR1 SGHAT, CDR2 FQNNGV.

The V and J genes are TRBV2 and TRBJ2-2; no definite D call. V lost 4 bases and J lost 4, with 10 bases in between. The V gene's germline CDR1 is SNHLY and CDR2 FYNNEI. The CDR3 is 14 amino acids. CDR3 coding DNA: TGTGCCAGCAGTGGAGACTCGGGCACCGGGGAGCTGTTTTTT. It is translated as CASSGDSGTGELFF.

The J gene is TRBJ1-1, the V gene TRBV5-1, with 7 bases matching TRBD1. The V gene end was trimmed by 4 bases and the J gene end by 0 bases; junction bases not matched to a gene: 3. The CDR3 length is 14 residues. CDR1 is SGHRS, CDR2 YFSETQ, per germline. CDR3 region: CASSMGQLNTEAFF. The CDR3 DNA sequence: TGCGCCAGCAGCATGGGACAGTTGAACACTGAAGCTTTCTTT.

Here the CDR3 reads CATSTGGGRNEQFF. Written as DNA, the CDR3 is TGTGCCACCAGCACAGGCGGAGGGAGGAATGAGCAGTTCTTC. The chain recombines TRBV15 with TRBJ2-1; a possible D gene is TRBD2 (6 bases). Trimming stripped 4 bases from V and 7 bases from J, with 14 bases between. Germline V gene data show CDR1 as LNHNV and CDR2 as YYDKDF (reference sequence). The length of the CDR3 is 14 residues.

This rearrangement joins TRBV12-3 or TRBV12-4 to TRBJ2-5; tentatively, D is TRBD2 (5 bases). V gave up 5 bases and J gave up 5 bases, with 12 bases separating them. CDR3 length: 13 residues. DNA for the CDR3: TGTGCCAGCAGTCCTTTGCGGGTGGAGACCCAGTACTTC. This translates into CASSPLRVETQYF.

This clone was recorded only once. The chain couples TRBV10-1 to TRBJ1-5; D perhaps matches TRBD1 (6 bases). Trimming took 9 bases from V and 0 from J, leaving 18 bases between them. Germline V gives CDR1 WNHNN, CDR2 SYGVQD (reference sequence). The CDR3 is 16 amino acids. CDR3 protein: CARRTDCKYSNQPQHF. In DNA, the CDR3 is TGCGCCAGGCGGACAGACTGCAAATATAGCAATCAGCCCCAGCATTTT.

The genes are TRBV4-1 and TRBJ1-2, with 8 bases that match TRBD1. With V trimmed by 2 bases and J by 5 bases, 4 bases remained unmatched. The germline CDR1 and CDR2 sequences are MGHRA and YSYEKL. CDR3 length: 14 amino acids. CDR3 residues: CASSQRTGGYGYTF. CDR3 sequence (DNA): TGCGCCAGCAGCCAACGAACAGGGGGTTATGGCTACACCTTC.

The gene calls are TRBV6-5 and TRBJ2-3; the D gene is possibly TRBD2 (6 bases). Germline-derived CDR1 and CDR2 are MNHEY and SVGAGI. Trimming removed 6 bases from V and 4 bases from J, with 17 bases in between. The CDR3 is 15 amino acids. The CDR3 coding sequence is TGTGCCAGCAGCCGCGGGGCGGGATCCTCAGATACGCAGTATTTT. Protein sequence: CASSRGAGSSDTQYF.

The chain uses TRBV5-1 and TRBJ1-2; the match to TRBD1 covers 9 bases. The trim removed 1 base at V and 8 bases at J, leaving 6 bases unmatched. Germline V gene lookup returns CDR1 SGHRS and CDR2 YFSETQ. The CDR3 extends over 14 amino acids. The CDR3 coding sequence is TGCGCCAGCAGCTTGACTAGGACAGGGGACGGCTACACCTTC. Translating gives CASSLTRTGDGYTF.

V and J are TRBV11-1 and TRBJ2-2, with a weak D call TRBD2 (5 bases). The germline CDR1 and CDR2 sequences are SGHAT and FQDESV (reference sequence). The CDR3 is 16 amino acids. V was cut by 1 base and J by 4 bases, with 13 bases left in between. CDR3 DNA: TGTGCCAGCAGCTTAGGTGGGATAGCGATCACCGGGGAGCTGTTTTTT. It is translated as CASSLGGIAITGELFF.